This T cell receptor beta chain appears in the sequencing data of a study of cytomegalovirus exposure and HLA in healthy donors (dated by TCRdb to the late 2010s). For the wider study: A later analysis indicated that the 90 to 150 validation repertoires were generated on the platform also employed for the roughly 720 repertoires of the first cohort. The aim of the study was to test whether cataloging public T cell receptors could identify signatures of past pathogen exposure. Besides the first cohort of about 730 subjects, a separate validation cohort made up of roughly 130 different subjects was used. To predict cytomegalovirus infection status, the study combined high-throughput TCR immunosequencing, statistical association of individual TCRs with disease status, and machine learning. The paper's findings and limits, for the study overall: The authors suggested that the approach could potentially be generalized to other disease states and immunological phenotypes. The classifier was reported to diagnose cytomegalovirus status with high specificity and sensitivity in both the original cohort and the validation cohort. A later analysis had no HLA typing for the validation cohort, so co-occurrence there was scored across all 120 repertoires. Most TCR sequences were observed very rarely across donors, whereas some public TCRs were present in many individuals. Of the cluster scores, approximately 95% were above 0 in a later analysis, which found that TCRs clustered in the first cohort also tended to co-occur in the 95 to 150 validation repertoires. In vitro tests confirmed that three of the cytomegalovirus-associated TCR beta chains recognize cytomegalovirus antigens. The study listed 150 to 200 TCR beta chains as associated with cytomegalovirus.

For this clone: This clone's antigen is unknown. No much larger clone is present one base from it, and per-base qualities are unavailable.

Receptors were amplified or captured by the immunoSEQ multiplex PCR assay. In the paper's pipeline: A statistical classification framework was built to diagnose cytomegalovirus status from the catalog of TCR beta chain sequences. This immuneACCESS table, as held by TCRdb, lists in-frame sequences with V and J called but not all clones. Of the missing ones, under half trace to an unresolved V gene in checked studies; the others have no known cause. The DNA gave D and trimming, while V, J and clone size come from that table. The sample table holds some 80,000 clones, of which about 96% were seen once. The ten most abundant clones make up about 1.3% of the sample. CDR1 and CDR2 (MNHEY, SVGAGI) derive from the germline V gene. From the cysteine up to the phenylalanine, the CDR3 has a length of 12 residues. The kept DNA is CDR3 alone, 36 bases in frame from the first base. V loses 8 bases of germline sequence and J loses 4 bases, and the interval between the two ends is 11 bases.

The donors were included in the validation cohort of some 120 subjects, a group kept apart from the approximately 700-subject first cohort. This sequence was found in a woman aged 18-29 years in good health and CMV-seronegative. Here the chain combines TRBV6-5 and TRBJ1-2, and the D gene may be TRBD1, 5 bases matching. The source material was PBMCs. The nucleotides are TGTGCCAGCGCGGTGGGGGGCTATGGCTACACCTTC. Translated, this is CASAVGGYGYTF.